This is a list of T cell receptor beta chains from one sample in a study of T cell repertoires in cytomegalovirus infection. One entry per CDR3 protein results from TCRdb running MiXCR on the reads. The data contain under 800,000 distinct CDR3 sequences, 24% of them singletons. The source material was CD8+ T cells from PBMCs. These receptors were taken from a human donor in good health (CMV status not recorded). Some clones in this sample may be carry-over from other donors' samples. Both conserved end residues are part of each CDR3. A D gene is named only where the DNA matches it firmly. Not all rows give a size; the values are once, few, many and, for expanded clones, a class.

TRBV7-9	few	.	TRBJ1-2	TGTGCCAGCAGCGCGGACGTCAGCTATGGCTACACCTTC	CASSADVSYGYTF
TRBV12-3/TRBV12-4	many	.	TRBJ1-5	TGTGCCAGCACCTTGTCCGGCGAGCCCCAGCATTTT	CASTLSGEPQHF
TRBV28	.	TRBD1	TRBJ2-3	TGTGCCAGCAGTTTAGAAGTTAGGGGGCTTAACACAGATACGCAGTATTTT	CASSLEVRGLNTDTQYF
TRBV28	many	TRBD1	TRBJ2-3	TGTGCCAGCAGTTTGACAGGGGGCAGTAGCACAGATACGCAGTATTTT	CASSLTGGSSTDTQYF
TRBV20-1	.	TRBD2	TRBJ2-3	TGCAGTGCTCCCGGGACTAGCGGGGGCGCAGATACGCAGTATTTT	CSAPGTSGGADTQYF
TRBV18	.	.	TRBJ1-1	TGTGCCAGCTCACCCCCTGACAGCCCGAACACTGAAGCTTTCTTT	CASSPPDSPNTEAFF
TRBV11-2	few	.	TRBJ1-2	TGTGCCAGCAGCTTAGCCCAGGCCAACTATGGCTACACCTTC	CASSLAQANYGYTF
TRBV7-6	many	.	TRBJ1-5	TGTGCCAGCGGGGGGAGCAATCAGCCCCAGCATTTT	CASGGSNQPQHF
TRBV7-6	many	TRBD1	TRBJ1-1	TGTGCCAGCAGCTATCGACAGGGTATGAACACTGAAGCTTTCTTT	CASSYRQGMNTEAFF
TRBV11-2	.	.	TRBJ1-1	TGTGCCAGCAGCCGATGGTCAAGGGGCTCGAACACTGAAGCTTTCTTT	CASSRWSRGSNTEAFF
TRBV2	many	.	TRBJ1-1	TGTGCCAGCAGTAGGGGTGGGGAAGCTTTCTTT	CASSRGGEAFF
TRBV6-5	few	.	TRBJ2-7	TGTGCCAGCAGTTACGGGAATGGGGCCTACGAGCAGTACTTC	CASSYGNGAYEQYF
TRBV2	.	.	TRBJ1-2	TGTGCCAGCAGTGAACTCGGGACCTCGCGGGATGGCTACACCTTC	CASSELGTSRDGYTF
TRBV28	many	.	TRBJ1-4	TGTGCCAGCAACTTTAATGAAAAACTGTTTTTT	CASNFNEKLFF
TRBV19	.	TRBD2	TRBJ2-1	TGTGCCAGTAGTATAGAGGCTAGCGGTTACAATGAGCAGTTCTTC	CASSIEASGYNEQFF
TRBV4-3	.	.	TRBJ2-3	TGCGCCAGCAGCCAAGATCTAGGGGACGGATCCACAGATACGCAGTATTTT	CASSQDLGDGSTDTQYF
TRBV14	few	.	TRBJ2-7	TGTGCCAGCAGGGGGGCCTCCTACGAGCAGTACTTC	CASRGASYEQYF
TRBV7-2	many	.	TRBJ2-3	TGTGCCAGCAGCTTAGTGAGAGATACGCAGTATTTT	CASSLVRDTQYF
TRBV29-1	.	.	TRBJ1-1	TGCAGCGTTGAACAAGGGGCGGGCAGGGACACTGAAGCTTTCTTT	CSVEQGAGRDTEAFF
TRBV27	.	.	TRBJ2-1	TGTGCCAGCAGTTTATCGAAAGGGTTTTACAATGAGCAGTTCTTC	CASSLSKGFYNEQFF
TRBV7-6	.	.	TRBJ2-3	TGTGCCAGCAGCTTCCTTTTCACAGATACGCAGTATTTT	CASSFLFTDTQYF
TRBV4-1	few	.	TRBJ1-1	TGCGCCAGCAGCCAACAAACGGGGTACGGAACTGAAGCTTTCTTT	CASSQQTGYGTEAFF
TRBV7-6	many	.	TRBJ1-1	TGTGCCAGCAGACCATCACCATACCCGACAGCCAACACTGAAGCTTTCTTT	CASRPSPYPTANTEAFF
TRBV7-2	many	.	TRBJ2-3	TGTGCCAGCAGCTCCTCCTCTCACCTTAACACAGATACGCAGTATTTT	CASSSSSHLNTDTQYF
TRBV9	.	TRBD2	TRBJ2-1	TGTGCCAGCAGCGTAGGGCGCGGGGGGGTCCTCCCTTACAATGAGCAGTTCTTC	CASSVGRGGVLPYNEQFF
TRBV7-8	many	TRBD1	TRBJ2-3	TGTGCCAGCAGCCATAGATCCGCAGGACAGGGGGATAATTTGGGCACAGATACGCAGTATTTT	CASSHRSAGQGDNLGTDTQYF
TRBV12-3/TRBV12-4	.	.	TRBJ2-3	TGTGCCAGCAGTCCTTTTGGTTCCGGGTTGGATACGCAGTATTTT	CASSPFGSGLDTQYF
TRBV29-1	few	TRBD1	TRBJ1-1	TGCAGCGTGCGATACGGGACAGGGGGCGAAAGGGGCACTGAAGCTTTCTTT	CSVRYGTGGERGTEAFF
TRBV29-1	.	TRBD1	TRBJ2-7	TGCAGCGCCCGGACAGGGGTAGCCTACGAGCAGTACTTC	CSARTGVAYEQYF
TRBV7-8	many	.	TRBJ2-5	TGTGCCAGCAGCTTAGCGCTGGCAGGGAAAGCGGAGACCCAGTACTTC	CASSLALAGKAETQYF
TRBV7-8	many	.	TRBJ2-3	TGTGCCAGCAGACCCGACTGGGACAGCACAGATACGCAGTATTTT	CASRPDWDSTDTQYF
TRBV7-9	few	.	TRBJ1-2	TGTGCCAGCAGCTTAGGTGTATCCTATGGCTACACCTTC	CASSLGVSYGYTF
TRBV9	.	.	TRBJ2-1	TGTGCCAGCAGCGCTCCAGACTACAATGAGCAGTTCTTC	CASSAPDYNEQFF
TRBV12-5	.	TRBD2	TRBJ2-1	TGTGCTAGTGGCGGGGGGGCCAATGAGCAGTTCTTC	CASGGGANEQFF
TRBV5-6	.	.	TRBJ2-2	TGTGCCAGCAGCTGGGATAGCTCGAACACCGGGGAGCTGTTTTTT	CASSWDSSNTGELFF
TRBV28	.	.	TRBJ1-5	.	CASSFGEGRLQPQHF
TRBV28	many	.	TRBJ2-3	TGTGCCAGCAGTTTTACGGCTACTAGCACAGATACGCAGTATTTT	CASSFTATSTDTQYF
TRBV7-3	many	.	TRBJ2-3	TGTGCCAGCAGCCCGGGACTTAGAGGAGGAGATACGCAGTATTTT	CASSPGLRGGDTQYF
TRBV28	.	TRBD1	TRBJ2-2	TGTGCCAGCAGTTTAGGGGCCGGACAGGGGAACACCGGGGAGCTGTTTTTT	CASSLGAGQGNTGELFF
TRBV13	few	.	TRBJ2-1	TGTGCCAGCAGCTTGACGGACGGGTACAATGAGCAGTTCTTC	CASSLTDGYNEQFF
TRBV27	.	.	TRBJ1-1	TGTGACAGCAGTCCGTGGGCGTTGAACACTGAAGCTTTCTTT	CDSSPWALNTEAFF
TRBV9	once	TRBD2	TRBJ2-5	TGTGCCAGCAGCGCTAGCGGGGAGAAGGGGACCCAGTACTTC	CASSASGEKGTQYF